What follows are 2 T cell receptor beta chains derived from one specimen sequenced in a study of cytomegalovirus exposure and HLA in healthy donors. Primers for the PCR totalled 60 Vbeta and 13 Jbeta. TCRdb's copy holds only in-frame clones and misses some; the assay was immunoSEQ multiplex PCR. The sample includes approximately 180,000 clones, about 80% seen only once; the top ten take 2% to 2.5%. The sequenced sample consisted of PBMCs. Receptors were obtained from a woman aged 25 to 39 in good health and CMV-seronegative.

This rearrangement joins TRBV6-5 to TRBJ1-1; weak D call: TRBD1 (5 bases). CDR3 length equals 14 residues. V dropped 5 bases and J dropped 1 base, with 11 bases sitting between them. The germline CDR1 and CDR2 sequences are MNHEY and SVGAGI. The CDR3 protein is CASSKNRKNTEAFF. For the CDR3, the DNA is TGTGCCAGCAGTAAGAACAGGAAGAACACTGAAGCTTTCTTT.

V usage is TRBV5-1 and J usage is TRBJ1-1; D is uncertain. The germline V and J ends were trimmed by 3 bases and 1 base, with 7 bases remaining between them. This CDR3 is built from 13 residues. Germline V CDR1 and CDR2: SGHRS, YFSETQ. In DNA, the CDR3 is TGCGCCAGCAGCTCGGACTGGAACACTGAAGCTTTCTTT. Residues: CASSSDWNTEAFF.